The 2 T cell receptor beta chains given below trace back to one sample, sequenced in a study of blood T cell repertoires in COVID-19. Here immunoSEQ multiplex PCR was the method, and the copy in TCRdb shows in-frame clones only, minus some. The top ten hold roughly 1.1% of the sample, which has approximately 300,000 clones, about four fifths seen once. The sequenced sample was peripheral blood. The receptor set was obtained from a woman aged 50 to 60 with acute or convalescent COVID-19.

V is TRBV21-1 and J is TRBJ1-5; the D call in the table, TRBD1, was not verified against the DNA. TRBV21-1 corresponds to a pseudogene. CDR3 length: 14 amino acids. CDR3 DNA: TGTGCCAGCAGCTCCCCTGACAGCTGTCAGCCCCAGCATTTT. Translating gives CASSSPDSCQPQHF.

This clone has more than one count but fewer than ten. The chain has TRBV5-4 and TRBJ2-2, with 9 bases aligning to TRBD1. Germline CDR1 and CDR2: SGHNT and YYREEE (reference sequence). This CDR3 region has 14 residues. Trimming at V came to 4 bases and at J to 8 bases, leaving 6 bases not matched to a gene. The CDR3 DNA reads TGTGCCAGCAGCACCCGGGACAGGGAGGGGGAGCTGTTTTTT. Translation gives CASSTRDREGELFF.